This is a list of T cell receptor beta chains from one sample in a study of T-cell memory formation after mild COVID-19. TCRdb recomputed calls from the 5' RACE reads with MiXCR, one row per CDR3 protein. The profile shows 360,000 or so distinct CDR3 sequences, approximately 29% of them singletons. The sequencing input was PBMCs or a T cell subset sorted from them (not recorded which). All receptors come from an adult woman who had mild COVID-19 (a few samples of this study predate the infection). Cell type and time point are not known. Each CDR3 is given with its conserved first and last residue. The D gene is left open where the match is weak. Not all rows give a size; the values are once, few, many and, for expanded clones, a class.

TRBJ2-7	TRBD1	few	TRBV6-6	CATLLGTGAYEQYF	TGTGCCACCCTCCTCGGGACAGGGGCCTACGAGCAGTACTTC
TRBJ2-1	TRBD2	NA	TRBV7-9	CASSPGTRFEQFF	TGTGCCAGCAGCCCAGGGACTAGATTTGAGCAGTTCTTC
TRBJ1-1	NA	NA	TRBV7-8	CASSTPGDTEAFF	TGTGCCAGCAGCACACCCGGGGACACTGAAGCTTTCTTT
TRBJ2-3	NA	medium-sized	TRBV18	CASSPSTDTQYF	TGTGCCAGCAGCCCTAGCACAGATACGCAGTATTTT
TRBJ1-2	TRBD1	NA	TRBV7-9	CASSPAFGTGTYGYTF	TGTGCCAGCAGCCCGGCCTTTGGGACAGGGACCTATGGCTACACCTTC
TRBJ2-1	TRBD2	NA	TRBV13	CASSLPGLAGDSNEQFF	TGTGCCAGCAGCCTCCCGGGACTAGCGGGAGACTCCAATGAGCAGTTCTTC
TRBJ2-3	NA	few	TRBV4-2	CASGDGSTDTQYF	TGTGCCAGCGGGGACGGGAGCACAGATACGCAGTATTTT
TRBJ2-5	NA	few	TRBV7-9	CASSLAPGLQETQYF	TGTGCCAGCAGCTTAGCTCCAGGTTTACAAGAGACCCAGTACTTC
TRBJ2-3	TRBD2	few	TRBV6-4	CASSCSTRRGSIHTQYF	TGTGCCAGCAGTTGCTCAACCCGGCGGGGGTCCATTCATACGCAGTATTTT
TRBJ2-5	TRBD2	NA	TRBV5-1	CASSLGLAGRKTQYF	TGCGCCAGCAGCTTGGGGCTAGCGGGACGAAAGACCCAGTACTTC
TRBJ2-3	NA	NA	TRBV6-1	CASSEARQRSPGFTDTQYF	TGTGCCAGCAGTGAAGCGCGCCAACGGTCCCCGGGGTTCACAGATACGCAGTATTTT
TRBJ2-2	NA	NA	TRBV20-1	CSARDRGIFDTGELFF	TGCAGTGCTAGAGATCGTGGTATTTTCGACACCGGGGAGCTGTTTTTT
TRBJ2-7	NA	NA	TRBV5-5	CASSVGSATYEQYF	TGTGCCAGCTCGGTCGGGTCCGCTACCTACGAGCAGTACTTC
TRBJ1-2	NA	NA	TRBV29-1	CSVGGGRMGGYTF	TGCAGCGTTGGCGGGGGCCGGATGGGTGGCTACACCTTC
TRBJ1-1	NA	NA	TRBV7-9	CASRLGANTEAFF	TGTGCCAGCCGCCTTGGGGCAAACACTGAAGCTTTCTTT
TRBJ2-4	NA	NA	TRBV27	CASSLREDDIQYF	TGTGCCAGCAGTCTTAGGGAGGATGACATTCAGTACTTC
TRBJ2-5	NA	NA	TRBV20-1	CSAREPPWETQYF	TGCAGTGCTAGAGAGCCCCCATGGGAGACCCAGTACTTC
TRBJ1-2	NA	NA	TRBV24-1	CATSDYPGDYGYTF	TGTGCCACCAGTGACTACCCCGGAGATTATGGCTACACCTTC